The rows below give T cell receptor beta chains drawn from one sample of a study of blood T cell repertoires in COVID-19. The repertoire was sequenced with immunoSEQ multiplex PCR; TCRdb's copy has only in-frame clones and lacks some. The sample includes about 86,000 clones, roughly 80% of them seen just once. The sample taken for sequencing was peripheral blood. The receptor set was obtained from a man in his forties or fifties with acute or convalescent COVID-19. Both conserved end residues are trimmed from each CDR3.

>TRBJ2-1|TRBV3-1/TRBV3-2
ASSLTGGPGNEQF
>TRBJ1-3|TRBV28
ASSFTGTSGNTIY
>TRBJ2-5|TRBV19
ASSMAATQETQY
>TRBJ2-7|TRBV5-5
ASSGTSGNSYEQY
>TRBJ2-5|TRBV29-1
SVGGEETQY
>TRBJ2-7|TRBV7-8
ASTDGGLSAYEQY
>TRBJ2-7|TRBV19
ASSIQGQGFYEQY
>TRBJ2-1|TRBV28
ASSPLAALVDEQF
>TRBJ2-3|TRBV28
ASSFLSGTDTQY
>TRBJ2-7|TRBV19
ASSIETGSEQY
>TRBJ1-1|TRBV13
ASSPRPGSTTEAF
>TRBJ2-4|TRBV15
ATSRDSGKNIQY
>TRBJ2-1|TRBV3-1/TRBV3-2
ASSHPAGFYNEQF
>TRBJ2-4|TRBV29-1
SVLRGGNSIQY